The sample holds many counts of the clone carrying this T cell receptor (beta chain). Antigen: not known. This CDR3 has 13 residues. Per the germline V gene, CDR1 is SGDLS and CDR2 is YYNGEE. The ends were cut back, 4 bases at V and 10 bases at J, with 15 bases in the middle. TCRdb redid the calling of the 5' RACE reads with MiXCR, one entry per CDR3 protein. The sample records a few hundred thousand distinct CDR3 sequences, about 4% being singletons. The data derive from a study of T cells after yellow fever vaccination. Whole-study findings and limits: In FACS-sorted repertoires, abundant clonotypes from the bulk population could appear as contaminants. Re-detected after boosting: most primary clones, about 95% of CD4 and 88% of CD8.

The source material was PBMCs, sampled 5 days after the yellow fever booster vaccination. V gene TRBV9 combines with J gene TRBJ2-1, with D perhaps matching TRBD1 or TRBD2 (6 bases each). This clonotype originated in a man between 18 and 35 years old who received the YFV17D yellow fever vaccine. The CDR3 nucleotides are TGTGCCAGCAGCCAACAGGGACTGAGGGAGCAGTTCTTC. Translating it yields CASSQQGLREQFF.